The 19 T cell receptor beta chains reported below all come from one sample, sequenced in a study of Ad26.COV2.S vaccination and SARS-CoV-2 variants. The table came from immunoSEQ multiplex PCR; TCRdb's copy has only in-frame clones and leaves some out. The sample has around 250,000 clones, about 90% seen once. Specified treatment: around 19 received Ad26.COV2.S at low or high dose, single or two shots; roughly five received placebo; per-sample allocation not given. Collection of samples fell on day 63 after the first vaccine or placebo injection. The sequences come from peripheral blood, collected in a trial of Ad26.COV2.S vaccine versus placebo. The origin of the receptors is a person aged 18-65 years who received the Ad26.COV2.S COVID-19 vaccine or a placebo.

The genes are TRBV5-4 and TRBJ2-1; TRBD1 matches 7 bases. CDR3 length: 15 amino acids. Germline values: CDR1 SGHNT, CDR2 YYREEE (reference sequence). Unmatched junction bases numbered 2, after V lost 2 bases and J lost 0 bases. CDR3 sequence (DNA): TGTGCCAGCAGCTTACAGGGGAACTCCTACAATGAGCAGTTCTTC. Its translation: CASSLQGNSYNEQFF.

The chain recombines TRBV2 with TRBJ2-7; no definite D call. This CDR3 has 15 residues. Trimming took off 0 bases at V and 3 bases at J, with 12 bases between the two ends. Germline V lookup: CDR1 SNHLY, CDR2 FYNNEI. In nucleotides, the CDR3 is TGTGCCAGCAGTGAAGCCCACGGCGGAAACTACGAGCAGTACTTC. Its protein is CASSEAHGGNYEQYF. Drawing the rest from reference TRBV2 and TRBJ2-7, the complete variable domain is EPEVTQTPSHQVTQMGQEVILRCVPISNHLYFYWYRQILGQKVEFLVSFYNNEISEKSEIFDDQFSVERPDGSNFTLKIRSTKLEDSAMYFCASSEAHGGNYEQYFGPGTRLTVT.

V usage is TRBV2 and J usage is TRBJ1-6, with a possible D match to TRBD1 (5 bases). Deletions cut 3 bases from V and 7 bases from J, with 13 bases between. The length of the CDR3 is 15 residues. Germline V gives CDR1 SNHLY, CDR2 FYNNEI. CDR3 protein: CASSERRGLNSPLHF. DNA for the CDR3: TGTGCCAGCAGTGAGAGAAGGGGCTTAAATTCACCCCTCCACTTT.

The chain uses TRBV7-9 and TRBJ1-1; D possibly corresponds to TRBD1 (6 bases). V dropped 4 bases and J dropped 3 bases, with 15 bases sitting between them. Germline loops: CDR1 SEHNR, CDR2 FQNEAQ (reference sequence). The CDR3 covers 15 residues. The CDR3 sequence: CASSSQLGAHTEAFF. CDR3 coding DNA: TGTGCCAGCAGCTCCCAATTGGGGGCTCACACTGAAGCTTTCTTT.

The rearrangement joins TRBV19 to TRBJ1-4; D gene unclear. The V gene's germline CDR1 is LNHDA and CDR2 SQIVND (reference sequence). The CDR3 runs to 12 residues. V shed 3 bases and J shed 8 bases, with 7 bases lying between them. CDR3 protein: CASSMIGEKLFF. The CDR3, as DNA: TGTGCCAGTAGTATGATAGGGGAAAAACTGTTTTTT.

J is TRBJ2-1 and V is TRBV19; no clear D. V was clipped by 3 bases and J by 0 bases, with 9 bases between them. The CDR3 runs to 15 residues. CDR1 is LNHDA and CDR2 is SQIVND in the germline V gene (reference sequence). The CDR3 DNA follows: TGTGCCAGTAGTATCTCGCAGAGCTCCTACAATGAGCAGTTCTTC. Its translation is CASSISQSSYNEQFF.

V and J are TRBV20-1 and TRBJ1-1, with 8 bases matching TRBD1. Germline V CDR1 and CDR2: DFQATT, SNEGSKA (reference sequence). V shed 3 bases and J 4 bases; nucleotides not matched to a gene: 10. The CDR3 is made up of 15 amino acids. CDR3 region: CSASDPRGLGTEAFF. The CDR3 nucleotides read TGCAGTGCTAGTGACCCCAGGGGGCTTGGCACTGAAGCTTTCTTT.

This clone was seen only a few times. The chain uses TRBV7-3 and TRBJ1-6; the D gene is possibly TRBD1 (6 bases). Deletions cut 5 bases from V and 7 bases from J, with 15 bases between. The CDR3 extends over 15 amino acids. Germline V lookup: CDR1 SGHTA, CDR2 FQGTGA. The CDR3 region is CASSLGGQPNSPLHF. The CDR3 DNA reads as TGTGCCAGCAGCCTCGGAGGACAGCCAAATTCACCCCTCCACTTT.

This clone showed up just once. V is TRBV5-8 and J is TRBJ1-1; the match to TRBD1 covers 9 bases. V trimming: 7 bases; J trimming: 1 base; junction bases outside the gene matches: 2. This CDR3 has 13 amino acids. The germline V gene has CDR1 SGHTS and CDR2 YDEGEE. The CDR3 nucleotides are TGTGCCAGCCCGGACAGGGGGAACACTGAAGCTTTCTTT. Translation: CASPDRGNTEAFF.

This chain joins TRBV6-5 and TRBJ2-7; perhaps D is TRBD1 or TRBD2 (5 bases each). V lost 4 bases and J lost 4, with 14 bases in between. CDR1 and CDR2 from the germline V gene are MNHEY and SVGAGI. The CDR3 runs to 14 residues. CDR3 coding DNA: TGTGCCAGCAGTTGGGGTAGAGAGGGGTACGAGCAGTACTTC. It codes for CASSWGREGYEQYF.

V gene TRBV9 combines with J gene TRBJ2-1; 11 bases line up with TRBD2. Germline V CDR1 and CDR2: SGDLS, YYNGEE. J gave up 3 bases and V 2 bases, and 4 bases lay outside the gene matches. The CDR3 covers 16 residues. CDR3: CASSVELAGVYNEQFF. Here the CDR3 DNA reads TGTGCCAGCAGCGTCGAACTAGCGGGGGTCTACAATGAGCAGTTCTTC. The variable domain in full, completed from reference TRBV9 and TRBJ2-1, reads DSGVTQTPKHLITATGQRVTLRCSPRSGDLSVYWYQQSLDQGLQFLIQYYNGEERAKGNILERFSAQQFPDLHSELNLSSLELGDSALYFCASSVELAGVYNEQFFGPGTRLTVL.

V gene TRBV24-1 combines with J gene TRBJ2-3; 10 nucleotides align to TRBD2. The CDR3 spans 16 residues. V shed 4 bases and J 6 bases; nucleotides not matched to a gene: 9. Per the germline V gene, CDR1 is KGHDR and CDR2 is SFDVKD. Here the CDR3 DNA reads TGTGCCACCAGTGACCCCGAGCGGGGGGGAGGGGATACGCAGTATTTT. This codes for CATSDPERGGGDTQYF.

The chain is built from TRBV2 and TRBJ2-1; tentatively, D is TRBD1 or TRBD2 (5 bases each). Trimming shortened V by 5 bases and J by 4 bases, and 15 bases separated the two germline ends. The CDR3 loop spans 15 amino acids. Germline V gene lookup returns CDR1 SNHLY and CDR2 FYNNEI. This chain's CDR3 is CASSPGATFYNEQFF. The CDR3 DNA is TGTGCCAGCAGTCCCGGGGCTACCTTTTACAATGAGCAGTTCTTC.

The CDR3 protein is CASSQEGGNRYGYTF. The CDR3 nucleotides are TGTGCCAGCAGCCAAGAGGGCGGGAATCGGTATGGCTACACCTTC. The V gene is TRBV14, the J gene TRBJ1-2, with D uncertain. The CDR3 spans 15 residues. Trimming pared 0 bases from V and 5 bases from J, leaving 13 bases between. CDR1 and CDR2 (germline): SGHDN, FVKESK.

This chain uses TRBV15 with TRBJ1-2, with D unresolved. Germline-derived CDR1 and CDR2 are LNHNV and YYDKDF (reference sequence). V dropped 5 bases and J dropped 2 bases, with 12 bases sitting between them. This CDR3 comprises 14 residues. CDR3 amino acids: CATSDAGNNYGYTF. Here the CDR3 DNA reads TGTGCCACCAGCGATGCGGGGAACAACTATGGCTACACCTTC. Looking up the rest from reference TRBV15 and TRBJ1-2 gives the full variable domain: DAMVIQNPRYQVTQFGKPVTLSCSQTLNHNVMYWYQQKSSQAPKLLFHYYDKDFNNEADTPDNFQSRRPNTSFCFLDIRSPGLGDTAMYLCATSDAGNNYGYTFGSGTRLTVV.

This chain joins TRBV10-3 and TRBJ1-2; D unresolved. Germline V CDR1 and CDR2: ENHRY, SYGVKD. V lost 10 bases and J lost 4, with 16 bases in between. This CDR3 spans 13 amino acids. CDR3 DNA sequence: TGTGCCACTCAGTGGATAGGGTCCTATGGCTACACCTTC. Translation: CATQWIGSYGYTF.

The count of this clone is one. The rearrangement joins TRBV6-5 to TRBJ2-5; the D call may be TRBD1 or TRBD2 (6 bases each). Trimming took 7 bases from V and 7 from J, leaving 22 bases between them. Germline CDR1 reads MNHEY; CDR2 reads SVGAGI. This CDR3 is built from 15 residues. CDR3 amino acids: CASTLEWGKGGTQYF. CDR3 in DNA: TGTGCCAGCACCCTCGAGTGGGGCAAGGGGGGGACCCAGTACTTC.

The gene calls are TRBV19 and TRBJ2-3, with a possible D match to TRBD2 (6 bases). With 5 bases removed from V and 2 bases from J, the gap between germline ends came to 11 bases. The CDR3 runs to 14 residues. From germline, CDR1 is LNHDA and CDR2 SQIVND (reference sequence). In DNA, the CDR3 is TGTGCCAGTAGTGGAGGGAGAGACACAGATACGCAGTATTTT. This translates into CASSGGRDTDTQYF. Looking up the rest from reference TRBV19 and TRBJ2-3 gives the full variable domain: DGGITQSPKYLFRKEGQNVTLSCEQNLNHDAMYWYRQDPGQGLRLIYYSQIVNDFQKGDIAEGYSVSREKKESFPLTVTSAQKNPTAFYLCASSGGRDTDTQYFGPGTRLTVL.

DNA of the CDR3: TGTGCCAGCAGCTTAGGTATTCAGACAGGGGCGCCCACCTACGAGCAGTACTTC. The encoded protein is CASSLGIQTGAPTYEQYF. V gene TRBV13 combines with J gene TRBJ2-7; 8 positions match TRBD1. Germline CDR1 PRHDT, CDR2 FYEKMQ (reference sequence). J was trimmed by 2 bases and V by 0 bases; bases with no gene match: 12. The CDR3 runs 18 residues. Based on the CDR3 plus reference TRBV13 and TRBJ2-7, the full variable domain is AAGVIQSPRHLIKEKRETATLKCYPIPRHDTVYWYQQGPGQDPQFLISFYEKMQSDKGSIPDRFSAQQFSDYHSELNMSSLELGDSALYFCASSLGIQTGAPTYEQYFGPGTRLTVT.